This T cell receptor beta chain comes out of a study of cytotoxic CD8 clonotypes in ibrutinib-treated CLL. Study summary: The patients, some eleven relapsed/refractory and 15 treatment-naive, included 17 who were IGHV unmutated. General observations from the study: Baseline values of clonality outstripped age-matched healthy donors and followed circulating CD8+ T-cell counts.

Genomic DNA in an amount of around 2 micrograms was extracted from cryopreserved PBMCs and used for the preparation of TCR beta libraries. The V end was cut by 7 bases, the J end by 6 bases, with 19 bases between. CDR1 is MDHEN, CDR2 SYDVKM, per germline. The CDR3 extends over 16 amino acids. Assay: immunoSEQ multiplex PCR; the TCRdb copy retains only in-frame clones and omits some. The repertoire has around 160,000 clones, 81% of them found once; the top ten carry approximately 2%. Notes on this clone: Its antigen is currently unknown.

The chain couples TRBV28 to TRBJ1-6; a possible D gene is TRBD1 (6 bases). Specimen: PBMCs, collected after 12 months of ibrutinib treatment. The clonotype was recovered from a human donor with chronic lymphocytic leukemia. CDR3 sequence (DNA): TGTGCCAGCACCCCCGGGGGGGGCAGGATTAATTCACCCCTCCACTTT. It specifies CASTPGGGRINSPLHF.